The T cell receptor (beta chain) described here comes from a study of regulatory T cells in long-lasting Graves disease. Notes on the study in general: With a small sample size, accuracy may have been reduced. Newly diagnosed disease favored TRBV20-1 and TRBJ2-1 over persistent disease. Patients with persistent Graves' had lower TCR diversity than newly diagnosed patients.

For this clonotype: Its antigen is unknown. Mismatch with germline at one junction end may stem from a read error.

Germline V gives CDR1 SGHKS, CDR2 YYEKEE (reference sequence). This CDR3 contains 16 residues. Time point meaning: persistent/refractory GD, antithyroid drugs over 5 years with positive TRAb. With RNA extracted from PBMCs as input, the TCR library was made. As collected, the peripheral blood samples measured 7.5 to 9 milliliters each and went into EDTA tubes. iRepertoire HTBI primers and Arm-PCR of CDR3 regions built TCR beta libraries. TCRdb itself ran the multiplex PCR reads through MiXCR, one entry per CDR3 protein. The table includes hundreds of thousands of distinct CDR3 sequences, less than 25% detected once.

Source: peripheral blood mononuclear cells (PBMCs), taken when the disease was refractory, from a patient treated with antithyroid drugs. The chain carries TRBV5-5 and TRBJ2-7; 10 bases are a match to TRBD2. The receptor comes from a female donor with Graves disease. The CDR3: CASRMRPSGRPYEQYF. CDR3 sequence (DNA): TGCGCCAGCAGAATGCGACCTAGCGGGAGACCTTACGAGCAGTACTTC. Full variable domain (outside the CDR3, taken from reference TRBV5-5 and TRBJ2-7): DAGVTQSPTHLIKTRGQQVTLRCSPISGHKSVSWYQQVLGQGPQFIFQYYEKEERGRGNFPDRFSARQFPNYSSELNVNALLLGDSALYLCASRMRPSGRPYEQYFGPGTRLTVT.